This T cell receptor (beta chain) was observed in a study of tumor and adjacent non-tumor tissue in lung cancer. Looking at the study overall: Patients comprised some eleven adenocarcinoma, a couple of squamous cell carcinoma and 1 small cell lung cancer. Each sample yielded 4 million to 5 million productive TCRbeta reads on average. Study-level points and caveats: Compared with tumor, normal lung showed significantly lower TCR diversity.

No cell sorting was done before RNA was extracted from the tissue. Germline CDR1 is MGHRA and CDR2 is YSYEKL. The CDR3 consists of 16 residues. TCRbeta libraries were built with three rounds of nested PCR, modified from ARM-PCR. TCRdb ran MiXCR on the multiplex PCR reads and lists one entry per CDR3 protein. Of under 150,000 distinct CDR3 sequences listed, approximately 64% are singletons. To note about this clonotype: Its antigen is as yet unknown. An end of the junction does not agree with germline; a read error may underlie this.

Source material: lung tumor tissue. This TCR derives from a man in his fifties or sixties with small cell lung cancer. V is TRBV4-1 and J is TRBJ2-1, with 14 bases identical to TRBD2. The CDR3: CASTKTGTSGSFEQLF. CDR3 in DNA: TGCGCCAGCACCAAGACCGGGACTAGCGGGAGTTTTGAGCAGCTCTTC.